Included here is one TCR beta chain sequence, with context. The antigen remains unidentified. These data are taken from a study of cytomegalovirus exposure and HLA in healthy donors. Study-level results: HLA allele associations emerged for around 16,000 TCR beta sequences in a later analysis, at 0.05 false discovery rate.

Both 60 Vbeta primers and 13 Jbeta primers went into the PCR. Method: immunoSEQ multiplex PCR; TCRdb's copy keeps in-frame clones and lacks some. The sample carries roughly 100,000 clones, roughly 79% recorded once. The sequenced material came from PBMCs. This TCR was recovered from a male donor in good health and CMV-seronegative.

The CDR3 sequence is CASSEPGLAVYEQYF. CDR3 coding DNA: TGCGCCAGCAGTGAGCCGGGGCTAGCGGTATACGAGCAGTACTTC. The V call is TRBV10-2, the J call TRBJ2-7; TRBD2 matches at 7 bases. This CDR3 is 15 amino acids long. Germline CDR1 reads WSHSY; CDR2 reads SAAADI. V lost 2 bases and J lost 4; bases outside the gene matches: 8.